Listed below are T cell receptor beta chains from one sample, sequenced in a study of T cells in Graves' hyperthyroidism and ophthalmopathy. MiXCR, run by TCRdb on the multiplex PCR reads, gives a single entry per CDR3 protein. The table records 400,000 or so distinct CDR3 sequences, 11% to 15% of them present only once. Sequenced input: blood. The receptors stem from a man aged 50-59 years with Graves' ophthalmopathy. Each CDR3 is given with its conserved first and last residue. A D gene is named only where the DNA matches it firmly. Not all rows give a size; the values are once, few, many and, for expanded clones, a class.

J gene: TRBJ1-1
D gene: -
clone size: many
V gene: TRBV2
CDR3 DNA: TGTGCCAGCAGTGAACACAGGTCGGGGACTGAAGCTTTCTTT
CDR3 protein: CASSEHRSGTEAFF

J gene: TRBJ2-2
D gene: TRBD2
clone size: few
V gene: TRBV6-2/TRBV6-3
CDR3 DNA: TGTGCCAGCGGGACTAGCGGGAGAGGAATCACCAGGGAGCTGTTTTTT
CDR3 protein: CASGTSGRGITRELFF

J gene: TRBJ2-7
D gene: TRBD1
clone size: -
V gene: TRBV7-9
CDR3 DNA: TGTGCCAGCAGGAAACTACAGGGGTCCTACGAGCAGTACTTC
CDR3 protein: CASRKLQGSYEQYF

J gene: TRBJ2-5
D gene: TRBD1
clone size: -
V gene: TRBV10-3
CDR3 DNA: TGTGCCATCAGGGGACAGGCCCAAGAGACCCAGTACTTC
CDR3 protein: CAIRGQAQETQYF

J gene: TRBJ2-1
D gene: -
clone size: many
V gene: TRBV5-1
CDR3 DNA: TGCGCCAGCAGCTTGGGGGGCGGGGCCGATGAGCAGTTCTTC
CDR3 protein: CASSLGGGADEQFF

J gene: TRBJ2-7
D gene: TRBD1
clone size: -
V gene: TRBV12-3/TRBV12-4
CDR3 DNA: TGTGCCAGCAGTCCCCCAGGACAGGTCCGTCGGCAGTACTTC
CDR3 protein: CASSPPGQVRRQYF

J gene: TRBJ2-7
D gene: -
clone size: many
V gene: TRBV6-1
CDR3 DNA: TGTGCCAGCAGTTTCAACTTTGACAGCTCCTACGAGCAGTACTTC
CDR3 protein: CASSFNFDSSYEQYF

J gene: TRBJ2-1
D gene: -
clone size: few
V gene: TRBV5-1
CDR3 DNA: TGCGCCAGCAGCTTGGAGCAGGTCCACAATGAGCAGTTCTTC
CDR3 protein: CASSLEQVHNEQFF

J gene: TRBJ2-5
D gene: -
clone size: many
V gene: TRBV6-1
CDR3 DNA: TGTGCCAGCAGTGAACAGGCAGGACAAGGAGAGACCCAGTACTTC
CDR3 protein: CASSEQAGQGETQYF

J gene: TRBJ2-3
D gene: TRBD2
clone size: many
V gene: TRBV29-1
CDR3 DNA: TGCAGCGTGGGCCGACTAGCGCCTAGCACAGATACGCAGTATTTT
CDR3 protein: CSVGRLAPSTDTQYF

J gene: TRBJ1-2
D gene: TRBD1
clone size: many
V gene: TRBV30
CDR3 DNA: TGTGCCTGGACGGGACAGGACTATGGCTACACCTTC
CDR3 protein: CAWTGQDYGYTF

J gene: TRBJ1-5
D gene: -
clone size: few
V gene: TRBV19
CDR3 DNA: TGTGCCAGTAGTATTGTCAGCGATCAGCCCCAGCATTTT
CDR3 protein: CASSIVSDQPQHF

J gene: TRBJ1-1
D gene: -
clone size: many
V gene: TRBV5-8
CDR3 DNA: TGTGCCAGCAGCCGGTTGGGGGGAGCTTTCTTT
CDR3 protein: CASSRLGGAFF

J gene: TRBJ2-7
D gene: TRBD2
clone size: many
V gene: TRBV20-1
CDR3 DNA: TGCAGTGCTAGAGAATCAGCTAGCGGGATTTCCTACGAGCAGTACTTC
CDR3 protein: CSARESASGISYEQYF

J gene: TRBJ2-1
D gene: TRBD2
clone size: -
V gene: TRBV10-3
CDR3 DNA: TGTGCCATCAGTGAGGATCTAGCGGGAGGCAATGAGCAGTTCTTC
CDR3 protein: CAISEDLAGGNEQFF

J gene: TRBJ2-3
D gene: -
clone size: few
V gene: TRBV12-3/TRBV12-4
CDR3 DNA: TGTGCCAGCAGTTTAGGGACTAGCACAGATACGCAGTATTTT
CDR3 protein: CASSLGTSTDTQYF

J gene: TRBJ2-3
D gene: -
clone size: many
V gene: TRBV20-1
CDR3 DNA: TGCAGTGCTAGGCAGGGCTGGGCTGTGGATACGCAGTATTTT
CDR3 protein: CSARQGWAVDTQYF

J gene: TRBJ2-4
D gene: TRBD2
clone size: many
V gene: TRBV7-2
CDR3 DNA: TGTGCCAGCAGCTTCGGCGGGAGATGGAACATTCAGTACTTC
CDR3 protein: CASSFGGRWNIQYF

J gene: TRBJ2-1
D gene: -
clone size: many
V gene: TRBV20-1
CDR3 DNA: TGCAGTGCTACGGAGCGGGCCGCCCCCTACAATGAGCAGTTCTTC
CDR3 protein: CSATERAAPYNEQFF